The 27 T cell receptor beta chains given below trace back to one sample, sequenced in a study of blood T cells in healthy people across ages. A J-beta primer mix and a sample-barcoded 5' primer were used in a second PCR of roughly 7 to 12 cycles. TCRdb called the 5' RACE reads again in MiXCR, with one record for every CDR3 protein. The sample has over 1.5 million distinct CDR3 sequences, just under 50% seen once. Sequenced material: blood. These receptors all stem from a middle-aged woman in good health.

There are many counts of this clonotype. One junction end does not reproduce the germline sequence, and a read error may be involved. The chain employs TRBV7-2 and TRBJ2-5; TRBD1 aligns across 11 bases. Germline loops: CDR1 SGHTA, CDR2 FQGNSA. The CDR3 is 15 amino acids. CDR3: CASSVGQGARETQYF. In nucleotides, the CDR3 is TGCGCCAGCAGCGTTGGACAGGGGGCGAGAGAGACCCAGTACTTC.

This clonotype turned up a few times. The J gene is TRBJ2-5, the V gene TRBV4-1; 8 nucleotides line up with TRBD1. Germline CDR1 is MGHRA and CDR2 is YSYEKL. V was clipped by 2 bases and J by 2 bases; unmatched bases: 7. The CDR3 is made up of 16 amino acids. DNA of the CDR3: TGCGCCAGCAGCCAAATACCGGGACAGGCGCAAGAGACCCAGTACTTC. Translated, it gives CASSQIPGQAQETQYF.

The table lists this clonotype with a few counts. The DNA for the CDR3 is TGTGCCAGCAGTTTAGTGTGGACAGGGGACGAGCAGTACTTC. Its protein product is CASSLVWTGDEQYF. The chain couples TRBV12-3 or TRBV12-4 to TRBJ2-7; TRBD1 matches at 9 bases. Trimming at V came to 1 base and at J to 5 bases, leaving 3 bases not matched to a gene. This CDR3 has 14 amino acids.

This clonotype was seen a few times. The chain has TRBV20-1 and TRBJ2-5, with 7 bases that match TRBD2. CDR3 length: 14 amino acids. The V and J ends lost 1 base and 4 bases, in that order; junction bases with no gene match: 6. The germline CDR1 and CDR2 sequences are DFQATT and SNEGSKA (reference sequence). In DNA, the CDR3 is TGCAGTGCTAGAGTTCCCGTAGCGGGAGAGACCCAGTACTTC. Translating gives CSARVPVAGETQYF.

This chain connects TRBV7-2 to TRBJ2-5; D gene unclear. V gave up 2 bases and J gave up 1 base, with 11 bases separating them. Germline V gives CDR1 SGHTA, CDR2 FQGNSA. This CDR3 comprises 15 residues. In DNA, the CDR3 is TGTGCCAGCAGCTTAAATCCACCTCTCCAAGAGACCCAGTACTTC. Its protein product is CASSLNPPLQETQYF.

The rearrangement uses TRBV5-1 and TRBJ2-7; D remains ambiguous. The V and J ends lost 10 bases and 5 bases respectively, with 19 bases between them. CDR1 and CDR2 from the germline V gene are SGHRS and YFSETQ. The CDR3 spans 13 residues. CDR3 DNA: TGCGCCGGCAAGGGTCAGGTAAACGACGAGCAGTACTTC. It yields the protein CAGKGQVNDEQYF.

This clonotype was picked up a small number of times. In DNA form, the CDR3 reads TGTGCCAGCAGCCCCTCGAGCACAGGGAACATTCAGTACTTC. Protein product: CASSPSSTGNIQYF. V and J are TRBV7-2 and TRBJ2-4, with D possibly being TRBD1 (6 bases). Germline CDR1 reads SGHTA; CDR2 reads FQGNSA. The CDR3 has 14 residues. The V end was cut by 5 bases, the J end by 7 bases, with 15 bases between.

This clonotype was recorded a few times. The chain uses TRBV24-1 and TRBJ2-7, with D possibly called TRBD1 or TRBD2 (5 bases each). CDR1 is KGHDR, CDR2 SFDVKD, per germline. V dropped 5 bases and J dropped 3 bases, with 7 bases sitting between them. The CDR3 covers 12 residues. CDR3 protein: CATSVGDYEQYF. CDR3 in DNA: TGTGCCACCAGTGTGGGGGACTACGAGCAGTACTTC.

Only a few counts were recorded for this clonotype. CDR3 nucleotides: TGTGCCAGCAGCTCCTCCTTGACACAGGGCGTTAGCAATCAGCCCCAGCATTTT. It codes for CASSSSLTQGVSNQPQHF. The chain uses TRBV7-9 and TRBJ1-5; TRBD1 is a possible D gene (6 bases). The length of the CDR3 is 18 residues. The ends were cut back, 4 bases at V and 0 bases at J, with 19 bases in the middle. Germline CDR1 is SEHNR and CDR2 is FQNEAQ (reference sequence).

In its sample, this clonotype was seen once. This chain joins TRBV20-1 and TRBJ2-3; 9 bases are a match to TRBD2. The CDR3 spans 14 residues. Germline trimming cut 4 bases from V and 1 base from J; bases unmatched to any gene: 3. The V gene's germline CDR1 is DFQATT and CDR2 SNEGSKA (reference sequence). In nucleotides, the CDR3 is TGCAGTGCTACCGAGCGGGGGGGCACAGATACGCAGTATTTT. Protein sequence: CSATERGGTDTQYF.

This chain joins TRBV5-1 and TRBJ1-1; no definite D call. CDR3 size: 14 residues. CDR1 is SGHRS and CDR2 is YFSETQ in the germline V gene. V shed 7 bases and J shed 0 bases, with 13 bases lying between them. DNA for the CDR3: TGCGCCAGCGGCGGCAGCCACATGAACACTGAAGCTTTCTTT. Protein product: CASGGSHMNTEAFF.

The rearrangement links TRBV4-3 to TRBJ2-7, with a weak D call TRBD1 (5 bases). The V end lost 2 bases, the J end lost 3 bases, and 17 bases lay between the germline ends. This CDR3 spans 16 amino acids. The germline gives CDR1 LGHNA, CDR2 YSLEER. The CDR3 loop is CASSQFQTRQSYEQYF. Here the CDR3 DNA reads TGCGCCAGCAGCCAATTCCAAACCCGACAGAGCTACGAGCAGTACTTC.

This clonotype was seen just once. The chain is built from TRBV6-2 or TRBV6-3 and TRBJ2-3; TRBD1 might be the D (6 bases). This CDR3 is 15 amino acids long. V lost 7 bases and J 3 bases, leaving 17 bases between the germline ends. Germline loops: CDR1 MNHEY, CDR2 SVGEGT. CDR3 sequence (DNA): TGTGCCAGCACGACTGAATGGGGGCGGACAGATACGCAGTATTTT. It codes for CASTTEWGRTDTQYF.

The chain has TRBV11-2 and TRBJ2-5; D is possibly TRBD2 (6 bases). The CDR3 has 15 residues. Germline CDR1 is SGHAT and CDR2 is FQNNGV. Trimming cost V 3 bases and J 4 bases, with 15 bases left between them. The CDR3 DNA reads as TGTGCCAGCAGCTTTTCGGGACGGCGGGGAGAGACCCAGTACTTC. Its protein product is CASSFSGRRGETQYF. Drawing the rest from reference TRBV11-2 and TRBJ2-5, the complete variable domain is EAGVAQSPRYKIIEKRQSVAFWCNPISGHATLYWYQQILGQGPKLLIQFQNNGVVDDSQLPKDRFSAERLKGVDSTLKIQPAKLEDSAVYLCASSFSGRRGETQYFGPGTRLLVL.

This rearrangement joins TRBV4-1 to TRBJ1-2; weak D call: TRBD1 (5 bases). Germline assignment: CDR1 MGHRA and CDR2 YSYEKL. V was cut by 5 bases and J by 4 bases, with 14 bases left in between. CDR3 length equals 14 residues. CDR3 loop: CASSGDPEFYGYTF. The CDR3 DNA is TGCGCCAGCAGCGGGGACCCCGAGTTCTATGGCTACACCTTC.

For the CDR3, the DNA is TGTGCCAGCAGTCCACGACAGGCGCCCGCCTACGAGCAGTACTTC. It yields the protein CASSPRQAPAYEQYF. This chain uses TRBV6-6 with TRBJ2-7, with D possibly TRBD1 on 6 matching bases. Trimming took off 5 bases at V and 2 bases at J, with 16 bases between the two ends. Germline V gene data show CDR1 as MNHNY and CDR2 as SVGAGI (reference sequence). This CDR3 spans 15 amino acids.

The chain joins TRBV29-1 to TRBJ2-5; D gene uncertain. Germline loops: CDR1 SQVTM, CDR2 ANQGSEA. This CDR3 has 12 residues. Trimming took off 8 bases at V and 2 bases at J, with 12 bases between the two ends. CDR3 in DNA: TGCAGCTTCCGAAGTAATCAAGAGACCCAGTACTTC. Amino acids: CSFRSNQETQYF.

The chain has TRBV5-1 and TRBJ2-1, with D possibly TRBD2 on 6 matching bases. V dropped 4 bases and J dropped 4 bases, with 15 bases sitting between them. CDR1 is SGHRS, CDR2 YFSETQ, per germline. The CDR3 contains 15 residues. Here the CDR3 reads CASSGERVVYNEQFF. The CDR3 DNA reads as TGCGCCAGCAGCGGGGAGCGGGTTGTGTACAATGAGCAGTTCTTC. The entire variable domain, with the rest obtained from reference TRBV5-1 and TRBJ2-1, is as follows: KAGVTQTPRYLIKTRGQQVTLSCSPISGHRSVSWYQQTPGQGLQFLFEYFSETQRNKGNFPGRFSGRQFSNSRSEMNVSTLELGDSALYLCASSGERVVYNEQFFGPGTRLTVL.

The chain employs TRBV6-5 and TRBJ1-6, with 7 nucleotides matching TRBD1. CDR1 MNHEY and CDR2 SVGAGI come from the germline V gene. The CDR3 has 13 residues. The V and J ends lost 10 bases and 6 bases, in that order; junction bases with no gene match: 6. This CDR3 is CATRGTANSPLHF. The CDR3 nucleotides read TGTGCCACCCGCGGGACAGCTAATTCACCCCTCCACTTT.

The chain carries TRBV7-9 and TRBJ2-5; D uncertain. The CDR3 runs 13 residues. The ends were cut back, 1 base at V and 4 bases at J, with 7 bases in the middle. CDR1 is SEHNR and CDR2 is FQNEAQ in the germline V gene (reference sequence). In nucleotides, the CDR3 is TGTGCCAGCAGCTTAGTAGGGATAGAGACCCAGTACTTC. Translated: CASSLVGIETQYF.

This clonotype showed up just a few times. The J gene is TRBJ1-5, the V gene TRBV27, with 9 bases that match TRBD1. Germline CDR1 reads MNHEY; CDR2 reads SMNVEV (reference sequence). Trimming at V came to 5 bases and at J to 2 bases, leaving 4 bases not matched to a gene. The CDR3 length is 15 residues. For the CDR3, the DNA is TGTGCCAGCAGTCGGGACAGGGCGGGCAATCAGCCCCAGCATTTT. It encodes CASSRDRAGNQPQHF.

The chain employs TRBV20-1 and TRBJ2-5, with D tentatively TRBD1 or TRBD2 (5 bases each). V was pared by 6 bases and J by 11 bases, with 25 bases between. CDR3 size: 14 residues. The germline V gene has CDR1 DFQATT and CDR2 SNEGSKA (reference sequence). CDR3 sequence reads: CSASRGAVLNEQYF. The CDR3 DNA follows: TGCAGTGCCTCCCGAGGGGCGGTTCTGAATGAGCAGTACTTC.

The V call is TRBV29-1, the J call TRBJ2-7; TRBD2 agrees at 9 bases. CDR1 SQVTM and CDR2 ANQGSEA come from the germline V gene. Trimming cost V 6 bases and J 0 bases; bases outside gene matches: 3. CDR3 length: 13 amino acids. This CDR3 is CSVSSGASYEQYF. In DNA form, the CDR3 reads TGCAGCGTCTCTAGCGGGGCCTCCTACGAGCAGTACTTC.

This clonotype appeared a few times. The chain is built from TRBV12-3 or TRBV12-4 and TRBJ2-5; TRBD1 agrees at 10 bases. The V and J ends lost 3 bases and 4 bases, in that order; junction bases with no gene match: 5. The CDR3 loop spans 15 amino acids. This CDR3 reads CASSFPRQGAETQYF. The CDR3 DNA is TGTGCCAGCAGTTTCCCTCGACAGGGGGCAGAGACCCAGTACTTC.

This clonotype has only a few counts. V usage is TRBV6-5 and J usage is TRBJ2-5; TRBD2 agrees at 7 bases. The CDR3 loop spans 15 amino acids. J was trimmed by 1 base and V by 7 bases; bases with no gene match: 9. Germline CDR1 is MNHEY and CDR2 is SVGAGI. CDR3 protein: CASTEGGESQETQYF. The CDR3 DNA sequence: TGTGCCAGCACCGAGGGAGGGGAGAGCCAAGAGACCCAGTACTTC.

This CDR3 is CASSYFRYDEQYF. The DNA of the CDR3 is TGTGCCAGCAGTTACTTTAGGTATGACGAGCAGTACTTC. This rearrangement joins TRBV6-5 to TRBJ2-4; no definite D call. The J call may be incorrect, as the DNA end agrees better with TRBJ2-7. The CDR3 is 13 amino acids. Per germline, CDR1 MNHEY and CDR2 SVGAGI.

This chain joins TRBV27 and TRBJ1-2; 8 nucleotides line up with TRBD1. The CDR3 is made up of 15 amino acids. J was trimmed by 4 bases and V by 2 bases; bases with no gene match: 6. Germline lookup yields CDR1 MNHEY and CDR2 SMNVEV (reference sequence). The CDR3 protein is CASSLGQGMGYGYTF. In DNA form, the CDR3 reads TGTGCCAGCAGTTTAGGACAGGGAATGGGCTATGGCTACACCTTC.